This TCR beta chain appears in the sequencing data of a study of beta chain features in type 1 diabetes. Overall study findings and caveats: For type 1 diabetes patients, VDJ junctions showed fewer insertions and more deletions. Researchers reported that naive, central memory and Treg TCRB repertoires appeared more similar in patients than in healthy donors.

Sequenced material consisted of expressed TCRB transcripts (all of the isolated RNA was reverse transcribed). The assay was immunoSEQ multiplex PCR, and TCRdb's table has in-frame clones only and misses some. Of more than 350,000 clones listed, roughly 11% were seen once; the top ten hold around 0.05%. V was trimmed by 1 base and J by 7 bases, leaving 11 bases between them. There are 13 residues in the CDR3. Germline CDR1 reads SGHTA; CDR2 reads FQGNSA. The table lists this clone with a few counts. Its antigen is not identified. This sequence originates from a woman aged 18-35 years in good health. Specimen: naive CD4+ T cells from blood. The chain joins TRBV7-2 to TRBJ2-7; D is unresolved. Here the CDR3 DNA reads TGTGCCAGCAGCTTAGTACTGACTGGAGAGCAGTACTTC. Translated: CASSLVLTGEQYF. Looking up the rest from reference TRBV7-2 and TRBJ2-7 gives the full variable domain: GAGVSQSPSNKVTEKGKDVELRCDPISGHTALYWYRQSLGQGLEFLIYFQGNSAPDKSGLPSDRFSAERTGGSVSTLTIQRTQQEDSAVYLCASSLVLTGEQYFGPGTRLTVT.